The rows below give T cell receptor beta chains drawn from one sample of a study of radiation and T cells in renal cell carcinoma. Here immunoSEQ multiplex PCR was the method, and the copy in TCRdb shows in-frame clones only, minus some. The sample comprises 130,000 to 150,000 clones, 70% to 90% of which are singletons, and more than 10% rests with the top ten. Sequenced here: blood, sampled from a patient whose treatment included radiotherapy and nephrectomy. The receptors originated from a woman in her fifties or sixties with renal cell carcinoma. Each CDR3 is given with its conserved first and last residue. D genes are given only for firm matches. For some rows the clone size is stated as once, few or many, or as a class when expanded; others skip it.

size: NA
D: TRBD1
V: TRBV5-6
J: TRBJ1-1
CDR3: CASSSHSDRVSFF
DNA: TGTGCCAGCAGCTCACACTCGGACAGGGTGTCTTTCTTT

size: NA
D: NA
V: TRBV5-1
J: TRBJ1-1
CDR3: CASSLLGTEAFF
DNA: TGCGCCAGCAGCTTGTTAGGCACTGAAGCTTTCTTT

size: once
D: NA
V: TRBV5-1
J: TRBJ1-4
CDR3: CASSLFPGEKLFF
DNA: TGCGCCAGCAGCTTGTTCCCGGGTGAAAAACTGTTTTTT

size: NA
D: NA
V: TRBV25-1
J: TRBJ2-3
CDR3: CASSEAAGLADTQYF
DNA: TGTGCCAGCAGTGAAGCGGCAGGGTTAGCAGATACGCAGTATTTT

size: NA
D: NA
V: TRBV13
J: TRBJ2-3
CDR3: CASSLGTDTQYF
DNA: TGTGCCAGCAGCTTAGGAACAGATACGCAGTATTTT

size: once
D: NA
V: TRBV7-6
J: TRBJ1-1
CDR3: CASSPWRLRDMNTEAFF
DNA: TGTGCCAGCAGCCCTTGGAGGCTCCGCGATATGAACACTGAAGCTTTCTTT

size: NA
D: NA
V: TRBV2
J: TRBJ2-5
CDR3: CASRKPQETQYF
DNA: TGTGCCAGCAGAAAGCCGCAAGAGACCCAGTACTTC

size: once
D: NA
V: TRBV29-1
J: TRBJ2-1
CDR3: CSVEDLGGLRNEQFF
DNA: TGCAGCGTTGAAGATTTGGGGGGGCTAAGGAATGAGCAGTTCTTC

size: NA
D: NA
V: TRBV6-1
J: TRBJ1-1
CDR3: CASSEQGAVGTEAFF
DNA: TGTGCCAGCAGTGAACAGGGTGCCGTTGGCACTGAAGCTTTCTTT

size: NA
D: NA
V: TRBV7-9
J: TRBJ1-2
CDR3: CASSRRDFYGYTF
DNA: TGTGCCAGCAGCCGCCGGGATTTCTATGGCTACACCTTC

size: NA
D: NA
V: TRBV5-1
J: TRBJ2-3
CDR3: CASSLRGGTDTQYF
DNA: TGCGCCAGCAGCTTGCGCGGGGGCACAGATACGCAGTATTTT

size: NA
D: TRBD1
V: TRBV7-2
J: TRBJ1-1
CDR3: CASSPRQGANTEAFF
DNA: TGTGCCAGCAGCCCCCGACAGGGTGCGAACACTGAAGCTTTCTTT

size: NA
D: TRBD2
V: TRBV9
J: TRBJ2-5
CDR3: CASSVVPSGVQETQYF
DNA: TGTGCCAGCAGCGTAGTCCCTAGCGGGGTACAAGAGACCCAGTACTTC

size: NA
D: NA
V: TRBV5-4
J: TRBJ2-5
CDR3: CASSLAGNQETQYF
DNA: TGTGCCAGCAGCTTGGCGGGGAATCAAGAGACCCAGTACTTC

size: NA
D: NA
V: TRBV5-1
J: TRBJ1-1
CDR3: CASSRAVDPSEAFF
DNA: TGCGCCAGCAGCCGCGCTGTAGACCCATCAGAAGCTTTCTTT

size: once
D: TRBD2
V: TRBV4-2
J: TRBJ2-2
CDR3: CASSQGRAGGTIGNTGELFF
DNA: TGTGCCAGCAGCCAAGGCCGGGCGGGGGGCACCATCGGAAACACCGGGGAGCTGTTTTTT

size: NA
D: TRBD2
V: TRBV7-2
J: TRBJ2-2
CDR3: CASSLWTSGATGELFF
DNA: TGTGCCAGCAGCCTCTGGACTAGCGGGGCCACCGGGGAGCTGTTTTTT

size: NA
D: TRBD1
V: TRBV6-6
J: TRBJ2-1
CDR3: CASSYLGQPAYNEQFF
DNA: TGTGCCAGCAGTTACTTGGGACAGCCGGCCTACAATGAGCAGTTCTTC

size: few
D: NA
V: TRBV18
J: TRBJ1-1
CDR3: CASSRVSDTEAFF
DNA: TGTGCCAGCTCTAGGGTCTCGGACACTGAAGCTTTCTTT

size: NA
D: TRBD2
V: TRBV7-9
J: TRBJ2-7
CDR3: CASSLSAGVSYEQYF
DNA: TGTGCCAGCAGCTTAAGTGCGGGGGTCTCCTACGAGCAGTACTTC

size: NA
D: NA
V: TRBV5-1
J: TRBJ1-2
CDR3: CASSWAYGSDGNYGYTF
DNA: TGCGCCAGCAGCTGGGCCTACGGGTCCGATGGAAACTATGGCTACACCTTC

size: NA
D: NA
V: TRBV19
J: TRBJ2-1
CDR3: CASSIRGGNEQFF
DNA: TGTGCCAGTAGTATCCGAGGGGGAAATGAGCAGTTCTTC

size: NA
D: TRBD2
V: TRBV5-6
J: TRBJ2-1
CDR3: CASSLRLAGGWEQFF
DNA: TGTGCCAGCAGCCTACGACTAGCGGGGGGATGGGAGCAGTTCTTC

size: once
D: TRBD1
V: TRBV23-1
J: TRBJ2-7
CDR3: CASSQSGDRAAYEQYF
DNA: TGCGCCAGCAGTCAATCGGGGGACAGGGCAGCCTACGAGCAGTACTTC

size: NA
D: NA
V: TRBV7-2
J: TRBJ2-7
CDR3: CASSLVVEPIYEQYF
DNA: TGTGCCAGCAGCTTAGTTGTTGAACCAATCTACGAGCAGTACTTC

size: NA
D: TRBD1
V: TRBV6-1
J: TRBJ1-2
CDR3: CAASMRTGDDGYTF
DNA: TGTGCCGCCAGCATGCGTACAGGGGATGATGGCTACACCTTC

size: NA
D: TRBD1
V: TRBV7-6
J: TRBJ1-2
CDR3: CASSGDRGPYGYTF
DNA: TGTGCCAGCAGCGGGGACAGGGGGCCTTATGGCTACACCTTC

size: once
D: NA
V: TRBV4-1
J: TRBJ1-2
CDR3: CASSQDRRGHYGYTF
DNA: TGCGCCAGCAGCCAAGACCGAAGGGGTCACTATGGCTACACCTTC

size: NA
D: TRBD1
V: TRBV29-1
J: TRBJ1-2
CDR3: CSVEVTGGDYGYTF
DNA: TGCAGCGTTGAAGTGACAGGGGGTGACTATGGCTACACCTTC

size: once
D: NA
V: TRBV27
J: TRBJ1-2
CDR3: CASSFGSNYGYTF
DNA: TGTGCCAGCAGTTTCGGGTCTAACTATGGCTACACCTTC

size: NA
D: NA
V: TRBV20-1
J: TRBJ2-5
CDR3: CSGQGQETQYF
DNA: TGCAGTGGCCAGGGGCAAGAGACCCAGTACTTC

size: NA
D: TRBD1
V: TRBV18
J: TRBJ1-1
CDR3: CASSPPGTGGRMNTEAFF
DNA: TGTGCCAGCTCACCGCCCGGGACAGGGGGCAGAATGAACACTGAAGCTTTCTTT

size: NA
D: NA
V: TRBV6-1
J: TRBJ2-1
CDR3: CASNEGSRNEQFF
DNA: TGTGCCAGCAATGAAGGTAGCAGGAATGAGCAGTTCTTC

size: NA
D: NA
V: TRBV5-8
J: TRBJ1-5
CDR3: CASSPQGLSNQPQHF
DNA: TGTGCCAGCAGCCCACAGGGCCTAAGTAATCAGCCCCAGCATTTT

size: NA
D: NA
V: TRBV6-6
J: TRBJ2-1
CDR3: CASRLSGSHHEQFF
DNA: TGTGCCAGCAGGTTGTCGGGTTCCCACCATGAGCAGTTCTTC

size: NA
D: NA
V: TRBV7-2
J: TRBJ2-4
CDR3: CASSPDSFLAKNIQYF
DNA: TGTGCCAGCAGCCCCGACAGTTTTCTAGCCAAAAACATTCAGTACTTC

size: NA
D: NA
V: TRBV5-1
J: TRBJ2-7
CDR3: CASSLSFPYEQYF
DNA: TGCGCCAGCAGCTTGTCGTTTCCCTACGAGCAGTACTTC

size: NA
D: TRBD1
V: TRBV27
J: TRBJ1-4
CDR3: CASSWDRGVKLFF
DNA: TGTGCCAGCAGTTGGGACAGGGGTGTAAAACTGTTTTTT

size: NA
D: NA
V: TRBV6-5
J: TRBJ1-2
CDR3: CASSYDRSNYGYTF
DNA: TGTGCCAGCAGTTACGACAGGAGTAACTATGGCTACACCTTC

size: once
D: TRBD1
V: TRBV11-2
J: TRBJ2-7
CDR3: CASSSGTGAPLGYEQYF
DNA: TGTGCCAGCAGCTCAGGGACAGGAGCCCCCTTGGGCTACGAGCAGTACTTC

size: NA
D: NA
V: TRBV5-4
J: TRBJ1-6
CDR3: CASSFSEGAKSPLHF
DNA: TGTGCCAGCAGCTTCTCAGAAGGGGCAAAATCACCCCTCCACTTT

size: NA
D: NA
V: TRBV7-3
J: TRBJ1-1
CDR3: CASSLGVENAEAFF
DNA: TGTGCCAGCAGCTTAGGAGTAGAGAACGCTGAAGCTTTCTTT

size: once
D: NA
V: TRBV21-1
J: TRBJ2-3
CDR3: CASSKEMFTDTQYF
DNA: TGTGCCAGCAGCAAAGAGATGTTCACAGATACGCAGTATTTT

size: NA
D: NA
V: TRBV7-2
J: TRBJ2-2
CDR3: CASSFTGTVIGELFF
DNA: TGTGCCAGCAGTTTTACCGGGACTGTCATCGGGGAGCTGTTTTTT

size: few
D: NA
V: TRBV5-4
J: TRBJ1-3
CDR3: CASSLVGGGSGNTIYF
DNA: TGTGCCAGCAGCTTGGTTGGAGGGGGCTCTGGAAACACCATATATTTT

size: NA
D: NA
V: TRBV6-1
J: TRBJ1-1
CDR3: CASEGPVNTEAFF
DNA: TGTGCCAGCGAAGGACCCGTGAACACTGAAGCTTTCTTT

size: NA
D: NA
V: TRBV25-1
J: TRBJ1-2
CDR3: CASSEVDRSYGYTF
DNA: TGTGCCAGCAGTGAAGTCGACCGTTCCTATGGCTACACCTTC

size: few
D: NA
V: TRBV10-3
J: TRBJ1-6
CDR3: CAISETPAGSPLHF
DNA: TGTGCCATCAGTGAGACCCCCGCGGGGTCACCCCTCCACTTT

size: NA
D: NA
V: TRBV5-1
J: TRBJ1-2
CDR3: CASSLEPGDYGYTF
DNA: TGCGCCAGCAGCTTGGAGCCAGGGGACTATGGCTACACCTTC

size: few
D: NA
V: TRBV4-2
J: TRBJ1-1
CDR3: CASSRRLNTEAFF
DNA: TGTGCCAGCAGCCGACGGTTAAACACTGAAGCTTTCTTT